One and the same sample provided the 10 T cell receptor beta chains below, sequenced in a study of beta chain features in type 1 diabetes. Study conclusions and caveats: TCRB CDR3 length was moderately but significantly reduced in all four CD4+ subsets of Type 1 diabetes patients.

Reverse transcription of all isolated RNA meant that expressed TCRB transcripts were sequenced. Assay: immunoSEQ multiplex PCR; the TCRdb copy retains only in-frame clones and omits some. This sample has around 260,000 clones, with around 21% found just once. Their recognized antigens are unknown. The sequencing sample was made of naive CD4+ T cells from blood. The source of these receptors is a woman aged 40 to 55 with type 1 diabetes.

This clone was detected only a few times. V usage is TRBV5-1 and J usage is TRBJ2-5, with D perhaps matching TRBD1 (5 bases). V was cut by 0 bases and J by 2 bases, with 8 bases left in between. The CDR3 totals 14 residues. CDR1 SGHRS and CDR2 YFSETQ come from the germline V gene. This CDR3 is CASSLDPGQETQYF. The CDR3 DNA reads TGCGCCAGCAGCTTGGATCCAGGGCAAGAGACCCAGTACTTC.

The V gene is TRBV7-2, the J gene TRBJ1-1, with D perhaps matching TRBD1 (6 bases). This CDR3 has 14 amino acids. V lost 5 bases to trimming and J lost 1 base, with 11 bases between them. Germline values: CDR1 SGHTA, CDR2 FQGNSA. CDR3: CASSLGTPNTEAFF. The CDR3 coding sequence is TGTGCCAGCAGCCTGGGGACACCGAACACTGAAGCTTTCTTT.

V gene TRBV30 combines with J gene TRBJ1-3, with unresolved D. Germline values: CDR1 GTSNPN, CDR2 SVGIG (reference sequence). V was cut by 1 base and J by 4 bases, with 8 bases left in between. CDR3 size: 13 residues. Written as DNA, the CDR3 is TGTGCCTGGAGTGCCGCCCGGGGAAACACCATATATTTT. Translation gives CAWSAARGNTIYF.

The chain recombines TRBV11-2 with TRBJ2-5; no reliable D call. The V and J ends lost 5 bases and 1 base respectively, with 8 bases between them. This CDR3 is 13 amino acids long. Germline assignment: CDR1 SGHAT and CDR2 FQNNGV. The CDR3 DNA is TGTGCCAGCAGCCTGGCCCTCCAAGAGACCCAGTACTTC. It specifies CASSLALQETQYF.

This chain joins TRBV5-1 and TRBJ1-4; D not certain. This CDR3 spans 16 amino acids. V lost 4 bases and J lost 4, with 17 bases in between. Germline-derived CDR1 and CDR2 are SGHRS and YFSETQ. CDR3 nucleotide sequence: TGCGCCAGCAGCGTGGGGTCCTCGGGGAGTAATGAAAAACTGTTTTTT. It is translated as CASSVGSSGSNEKLFF.

The CDR3 DNA reads TGCGCCAGCAGCCAGCCCGGGTTGGCCACTGAAGCTTTCTTT. Amino acid sequence: CASSQPGLATEAFF. V usage is TRBV4-3 and J usage is TRBJ1-1; D ambiguous. This CDR3 comprises 14 residues. Germline values: CDR1 LGHNA, CDR2 YSLEER. V gave up 3 bases and J gave up 4 bases, with 12 bases separating them.

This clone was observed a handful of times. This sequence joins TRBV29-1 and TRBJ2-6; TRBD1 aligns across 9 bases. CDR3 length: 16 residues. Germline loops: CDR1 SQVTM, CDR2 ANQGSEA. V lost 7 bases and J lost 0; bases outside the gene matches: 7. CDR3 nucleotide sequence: TGCAGCGCCGGACAGGGGCCCTTCTCTGGGGCCAACGTCCTGACTTTC. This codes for CSAGQGPFSGANVLTF.

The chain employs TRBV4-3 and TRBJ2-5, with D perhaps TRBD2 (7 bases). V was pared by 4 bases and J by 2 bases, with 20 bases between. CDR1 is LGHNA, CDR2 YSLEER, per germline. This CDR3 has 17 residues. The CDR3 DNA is TGCGCCAGCAGCCCTAGTAGGGGGACTAAAGATCAAGAGACCCAGTACTTC. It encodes CASSPSRGTKDQETQYF.

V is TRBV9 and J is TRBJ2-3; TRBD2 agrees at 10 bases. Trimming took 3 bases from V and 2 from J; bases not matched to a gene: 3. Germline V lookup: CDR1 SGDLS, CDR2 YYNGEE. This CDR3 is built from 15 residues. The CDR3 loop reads CASSATSGYTDTQYF. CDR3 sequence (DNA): TGTGCCAGCAGCGCGACTAGCGGGTACACAGATACGCAGTATTTT.

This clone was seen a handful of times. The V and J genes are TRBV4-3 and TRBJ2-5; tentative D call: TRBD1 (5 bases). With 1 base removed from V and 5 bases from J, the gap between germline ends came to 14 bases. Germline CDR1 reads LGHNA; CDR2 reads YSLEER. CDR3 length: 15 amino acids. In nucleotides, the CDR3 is TGCGCCAGCAGCCAAGGACAGCTCAACGGGGAGACCCAGTACTTC. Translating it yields CASSQGQLNGETQYF.